The rows below give T cell receptor beta chains drawn from one sample of a study of molecular identifiers for immune sequencing clone quantification. One entry per CDR3 protein results from TCRdb running MiXCR on the PCR reads. Found here are approximately 630,000 distinct CDR3 sequences, approximately 24% of them singletons; the top ten hold about 0.78%. The sample comprised naive CD8+ T cells from blood, with Jurkat cell RNA spiked in. The source is a human donor in good health. Some libraries in this study had Jurkat cell RNA spiked in. Both conserved end residues are part of each CDR3. Fields, in order: D gene, V gene, J gene, CDR3 protein. A D gene is named only where the DNA matches it firmly.

>NA|TRBV7-2|TRBJ1-5
CASSLDNSNQPQHF
>NA|TRBV6-2/TRBV6-3|TRBJ2-2
CASSYSNRAVGAGELVF
>NA|TRBV30|TRBJ2-3
CAWQGDTDTQYF
>TRBD2|TRBV20-1|TRBJ2-1
CSVTPGLAYNEQFF
>TRBD2|TRBV5-3|TRBJ2-7
CASSALAGARDEQYF
>TRBD2|TRBV27|TRBJ2-5
CAGRATSGRTETQYF
>TRBD1|TRBV6-2/TRBV6-3|TRBJ1-5
CASRYAGGRDQPQHF
>TRBD2|TRBV27|TRBJ2-3
CASSLGLAGGYGDTQYF
>NA|TRBV19|TRBJ2-1
CASSMTTRGSSYNEQFF
>NA|TRBV7-9|TRBJ1-2
CASSSGLQTNYGYTF
>NA|TRBV27|TRBJ2-2
CASSLLSSAGELFF
>NA|TRBV7-9|TRBJ2-6
CASTQRDRDSGANVLTF
>TRBD1|TRBV20-1|TRBJ1-2
CSAKPPPGQGLTNYGYTF
>NA|TRBV5-1|TRBJ2-6
CASSPEGAGANVLTF
>TRBD1|TRBV28|TRBJ2-1
CASSPLVQGDEQFF
>NA|TRBV28|TRBJ2-3
CASSPATGGASTDTQYF
>NA|TRBV2|TRBJ1-1
CASHPGGEAFF
>NA|TRBV3-1|TRBJ2-5
CASSPYSQETQYF
>TRBD2|TRBV5-1|TRBJ2-3
CASSSLLAGGTTDTQYF
>NA|TRBV20-1|TRBJ2-3
CSARGRTEFTDTQYF
>NA|TRBV2|TRBJ1-2
CARQRDNYGYTF
>TRBD1|TRBV16|TRBJ1-4
CASSQSAGTGGEKLFF
>TRBD2|TRBV6-6|TRBJ2-5
CASSYSTGGLETQYF
>NA|TRBV13|TRBJ2-3
CASSSTTGTQYF
>NA|TRBV9|TRBJ1-3
CASGPGAVISGNTIYF
>NA|TRBV6-2/TRBV6-3|TRBJ2-7
CASSYAPVSYEQYF
>NA|TRBV9|TRBJ2-1
CASSVDGIKYNEQFF
>TRBD2|TRBV19|TRBJ2-7
CARPRGVDEQYF